A selection of T cell receptor beta chains follows, all from one sample in a study of response to subunit inactivated influenza vaccine. TCRdb re-derived calls from the RT-PCR reads in MiXCR, one entry per CDR3 protein. This sample carries roughly 570,000 distinct CDR3 sequences, about 14% of them seen once, and the ten largest clones take around 10%. Sequenced material: PBMCs from blood, taken 11 to 12 days after vaccination. These receptors originate from a man in his forties or fifties who received an inactivated influenza vaccine. Each CDR3 is given with its conserved first and last residue. Fields, in order: clone size, D gene, J gene, V gene, CDR3 DNA, CDR3 protein. D genes are given only for firm matches. For some rows the clone size is stated as once, few or many, or as a class when expanded; others skip it.

few . TRBJ1-2 TRBV28 TGTGCCAGCAGTTTATGGGCTCGGGGCTACACCTTC CASSLWARGYTF
few . TRBJ2-2 TRBV7-2 TGTGCCAGCAGCTCCCGAAGGGGGGAGGACACCGGGGAGCTGTTTTTT CASSSRRGEDTGELFF
few . TRBJ1-2 TRBV6-1 TGTGCCAGCAGTGAAGTGCTCTATGGCTACACCTTC CASSEVLYGYTF
. TRBD1 TRBJ2-3 TRBV5-1 TGCGCCAGCAGCTTGCTCGGGACAGGGGTTCCAGATACGCAGTATTTT CASSLLGTGVPDTQYF
. . TRBJ1-1 TRBV4-3 TGCGCCAGCAGCCAAGATTTGGGCAACATGAACACTGAAGCTTTCTTT CASSQDLGNMNTEAFF
. . TRBJ2-3 TRBV4-3 TGCGCCAGCAGCCAAGGAAGGACTAGCACAGATACGCAGTATTTT CASSQGRTSTDTQYF
many . TRBJ1-4 TRBV6-1 TGTGCCAGCAGCCTCCCTAATGTGGATGAAAAACTGTTTTTT CASSLPNVDEKLFF
few . TRBJ2-7 TRBV2 TGTGCCAGCAGTGGCGAGGACTATGCTCGCGAGCAGTACTTC CASSGEDYAREQYF
few . TRBJ2-5 TRBV7-3 TGTGCCAGCAGCTATGGGGGCAACCAAGAGACCCAGTACTTC CASSYGGNQETQYF
. . TRBJ2-1 TRBV24-1 TGTGCCACCAGTGATTTTAATGAGCAGTTCTTC CATSDFNEQFF
few TRBD1 TRBJ1-2 TRBV5-1 TGCGCCAGCAGCTTCCGGACAGGGGGCCCTAACTATGGCTACACCTTC CASSFRTGGPNYGYTF
few . TRBJ1-4 TRBV3-1 TGTGCCAGCAGCCAAGAACGAAGTTTTAATGAAAAACTGTTTTTT CASSQERSFNEKLFF
few TRBD1 TRBJ2-3 TRBV9 TGTGCCAGCAGCGTAGAGGGACAGCCTAGCACAGATACGCAGTATTTT CASSVEGQPSTDTQYF
few TRBD2 TRBJ2-3 TRBV10-3 TGTGCCTCAAGAGAGAGGCTAGCGGACCATAAAAAACCCCCCGATACGCAGTATTTT CASRERLADHKKPPDTQYF
few . TRBJ2-7 TRBV20-1 TGCAGTGCTAGTACCCTGACCCCCTCCGAGCAGTACTTC CSASTLTPSEQYF
few TRBD1 TRBJ2-7 TRBV20-1 TGCAGTGCTAGAGATCCGACAGGGTCGACCGGATCCTACGAGCAGTACTTC CSARDPTGSTGSYEQYF
few . TRBJ1-3 TRBV3-1 TGTGCCAGCCTCGACGGGCCTGGAAACACCATATATTTT CASLDGPGNTIYF
few . TRBJ2-5 TRBV15 TGTGCCACCAGCAGAGATGGGACCCAGTACTTC CATSRDGTQYF
. TRBD2 TRBJ2-1 TRBV12-3/TRBV12-4 TGTGCCAGTAGTTCTAGCGGGATTTTGGACAATGAGCAGTTCTTC CASSSSGILDNEQFF
. . TRBJ1-1 TRBV6-2/TRBV6-3 TGTGCCAGCAGTTTTTACAGGGTCAGAGGCACTGAAGCTTTCTTT CASSFYRVRGTEAFF
. . TRBJ2-3 TRBV24-1 TGTGCCACCAGCACCCGTCCCGGGGGCACAGATACGCAGTATTTT CATSTRPGGTDTQYF
many TRBD1 TRBJ2-3 TRBV7-2 TGTGCCAGCAGCTTTACAGGGGCTTCAGGGGATACGCAGTATTTT CASSFTGASGDTQYF
. . TRBJ2-5 TRBV30 TGTGCCTGGAGTGTACTTGGGAATCAAGAGACCCAGTACTTC CAWSVLGNQETQYF
few TRBD1 TRBJ1-1 TRBV6-1 TGTGCCAGCAGTGCCCGACAGGGAGGCACTGAAGCTTTCTTT CASSARQGGTEAFF
. TRBD1 TRBJ2-7 TRBV4-3 TGCGCCAGCAGCCAAGAGATACAGGGGATAGGCGAGCAGTACTTC CASSQEIQGIGEQYF
few . TRBJ1-5 TRBV29-1 TGCAGCGTAACCTCAGGGACTAATCAGCCCCAGCATTTT CSVTSGTNQPQHF
. . TRBJ2-1 TRBV9 TGTGCCAGCAGCGTAGGCTCCCCGTTAGAAAGCTCCTACAATGAGCAGTTCTTC CASSVGSPLESSYNEQFF
few . TRBJ1-5 TRBV28 TGTGCCAGCCGAGGGCCGGCGGTGGGTCAGCCCCAGCATTTT CASRGPAVGQPQHF
many . TRBJ2-3 TRBV6-1 TGTGCCAGCAGTCGCACAGATACGGCAGATACGCAGTATTTT CASSRTDTADTQYF
few TRBD2 TRBJ2-7 TRBV20-1 TGCAGTGCTAGAGATCCTAGGACTAGCGGTACCTACGAGCAGTACTTC CSARDPRTSGTYEQYF
. . TRBJ2-5 TRBV7-3 TGTGCCAGCAGCTTAATGGGTTCAGAGACCCAGTACTTC CASSLMGSETQYF
few . TRBJ2-7 TRBV7-9 TGTGCCACCCAGGGTAGCGGCTACGAGCAGTACTTC CATQGSGYEQYF
few TRBD2 TRBJ2-5 TRBV29-1 TGCAGCGTCGGACTAGCGGGAGGAGAGACCCAGTACTTC CSVGLAGGETQYF
. TRBD2 TRBJ2-7 TRBV7-9 TGTGCCTGTTTAGCGGGGGGCTTATACGACCAGTACTTC CACLAGGLYDQYF
. . TRBJ1-3 TRBV7-2 TGTGCCAGCAGCTTTGGGGGGAGGGACACCATATATTTT CASSFGGRDTIYF
. . TRBJ2-3 TRBV3-1 TGTGCCAGCAGCCAAGGAAATAGCGGATATACGCAGTATTTT CASSQGNSGYTQYF
. TRBD1 TRBJ2-5 TRBV28 TGTGCCAGCAGACATCCCGGGACAGGCACAAGCCACTACCAAGAGACCCAGTACTTC CASRHPGTGTSHYQETQYF
few . TRBJ2-7 TRBV5-1 TGCGCCAGCAGCTTGGCGGCAGGGGAAGGCTTCGAGCAGTACTTC CASSLAAGEGFEQYF
few . TRBJ1-1 TRBV4-3 TGCGCCAGCAGCCAAGATGCACTTCCGGGCACTGAAGCTTTCTTT CASSQDALPGTEAFF
few . TRBJ1-1 TRBV12-3/TRBV12-4 TGTGCCAGCAGCGTGCTGAATGCGGGGAAAGCTTTCTTT CASSVLNAGKAFF
few TRBD2 TRBJ2-3 TRBV20-1 TGCAGTGCTGTGACCGGGACTAGCGGGAGGGCCACAGATACGCAGTATTTT CSAVTGTSGRATDTQYF
few . TRBJ2-7 TRBV20-1 TGCAGTGCTAGTATCCGAACTCTGGTCTACGAGCAGTACTTC CSASIRTLVYEQYF
few . TRBJ2-4 TRBV18 TGTGCCAGCTTCCCCCTCCTCGAAGCCAAAAACATTCAGTACTTC CASFPLLEAKNIQYF
few . TRBJ2-7 TRBV28 TGTGCCAGCAGTTTATCTTGGACCGACTACGAGCAGTACTTC CASSLSWTDYEQYF
. TRBD1 TRBJ2-2 TRBV20-1 TGCAGTGCTAGAGATCTGGGACAGTCGAACACCGGGGAGCTGTTTTTT CSARDLGQSNTGELFF
. . TRBJ2-5 TRBV3-1 TGTGCCAGCAGCCAAGACTTGTGGGGGGCAGAGACCCAGTACTTC CASSQDLWGAETQYF
many TRBD1 TRBJ1-1 TRBV29-1 TGCAGCGTGGGGACAGGGCTTGAAGGGGCTGAAGCTTTCTTT CSVGTGLEGAEAFF
. . TRBJ2-7 TRBV4-3 TGCGCCAGCAGCCAAGATCAGAGTGCGAGCTCCTACGAGCAGTACTTC CASSQDQSASSYEQYF
. TRBD1 TRBJ2-2 TRBV7-2 TGTGCCAGCAGCTTAGCCCCCTGGCAGGGGGCGCGCTTGGACACCGGGGAGCTGTTTTTT CASSLAPWQGARLDTGELFF
few . TRBJ2-2 TRBV7-2 TGTGCCAGCAGCTTAGATGTTGGGGAGCTGTTTTTT CASSLDVGELFF
. . TRBJ2-7 TRBV3-1 TGTGCCAGCAGCCAAGGGAGAGGAGCCTACGAGCAGTACTTC CASSQGRGAYEQYF
few . TRBJ2-7 TRBV10-3 TGTGCCATCAGTGAATCCGGCCAGCCCAGGGAGCAGTACTTC CAISESGQPREQYF
. TRBD2 TRBJ2-1 TRBV2 TGTGCCAGCAGGGGACTAGTCCTAAGGGATGAGCAGTTCTTC CASRGLVLRDEQFF
. . TRBJ2-5 TRBV14 TGTGCCAGCAGCCATCCATCCCTAGGGGAGACCCAGTACTTC CASSHPSLGETQYF